These T cell receptor beta chains were read from a single sample in a study of T cells in narcolepsy. Sequencing was performed with immunoSEQ multiplex PCR; in TCRdb, only in-frame clones are kept and a portion is missing. The sample holds around 35,000 clones, 80% seen once. Input material: memory (CD45RA-) CD4+ T cells from blood. These receptors originate from a human donor in good health. Each CDR3 is given with its conserved first and last residue. A D gene is named only where the DNA matches it firmly. Clone size is not always given. Where it is, it says once, few, many or a class for expanded clones.

clone_size cdr3_length j_call d_call v_call cdr3_nt cdr3_aa
NA 13 TRBJ2-7 NA TRBV28 TGTGCCAGCAGTGCGAGCGCTTCCTACGAGCAGTACTTC CASSASASYEQYF
NA 16 TRBJ2-5 TRBD2 TRBV5-4 TGTGCCAGCAGCCCTCCCCTAGCGGGACCTCAAGAGACCCAGTACTTC CASSPPLAGPQETQYF
NA 15 TRBJ2-2 NA TRBV12-5 TGTGCTAGTGGTCTGGGAGGGGGGAACACCGGGGAGCTGTTTTTT CASGLGGGNTGELFF
few 15 TRBJ2-7 NA TRBV6-1 TGTGCCAGCAGTGAAGCGCCAGGGCCCTCCTACGAGCAGTACTTC CASSEAPGPSYEQYF
NA 13 TRBJ1-1 NA TRBV25-1 TGTGCCAGCAGTGTACAGGTGAACACTGAAGCTTTCTTT CASSVQVNTEAFF
NA 15 TRBJ2-3 TRBD2 TRBV5-8 TGTGCCAGCAGCCTACTAGCGGGGGTCACAGATACGCAGTATTTT CASSLLAGVTDTQYF
NA 16 TRBJ1-3 NA TRBV5-1 TGCGCCAGCAGCTTGTTTGAAACAGGGCCGGGAAACACCATATATTTT CASSLFETGPGNTIYF
NA 15 TRBJ2-5 NA TRBV7-7 TGTGCCAGCACCAAAGGCTCGGATCAGGGGGAGACCCAGTACTTC CASTKGSDQGETQYF
few 15 TRBJ1-1 NA TRBV28 TGTGCCAGCAGTTTATTCCAGGGAGGAGGCACTGAAGCTTTCTTT CASSLFQGGGTEAFF
NA 15 TRBJ2-2 NA TRBV21-1 TGTGCCAGCAGCAAAGGACAGGCAGACACCGGGGAGCTGTTTTTT CASSKGQADTGELFF
NA 13 TRBJ1-4 NA TRBV21-1 TGTGCCAGCAGCACGCCGGGCCGCCGGAAACTGTTTTTT CASSTPGRRKLFF
NA 14 TRBJ2-3 NA TRBV14 TGTGCCAGCAGCGGAGGACAGTTCACAGATACGCAGTATTTT CASSGGQFTDTQYF
NA 17 TRBJ2-1 NA TRBV30 TGTGCCTGGAGTGTAGGGCGGGGTCTCAGCTCCTACAATGAGCAGTTCTTC CAWSVGRGLSSYNEQFF
NA 13 TRBJ1-5 NA TRBV6-1 TGTGCCAGCAGTTATTGGGGCGAGCAGCCCCAGCATTTT CASSYWGEQPQHF
few 15 TRBJ2-7 NA TRBV21-1 TGTGCCAGCAGCAAAGCTCCGGACAGGGGGAGCGAGCAGTACTTC CASSKAPDRGSEQYF
NA 13 TRBJ2-7 TRBD1 TRBV19 TGTGCCAGTAGTCTGGGACAGAACTACGAGCAGTACTTC CASSLGQNYEQYF
once 12 TRBJ1-1 NA TRBV28 TGTGCCAGCAGGGTGACAAGGCATGAAGCTTTCTTT CASRVTRHEAFF
NA 17 TRBJ2-7 NA TRBV5-1 TGCGCCAGCAGCTTGGGGCCCCCTGGGCATCTCGACTACGAGCAGTACTTC CASSLGPPGHLDYEQYF
NA 13 TRBJ1-1 NA TRBV28 TGTGCCACATCGGCGGGCAAGAGAACTGAAGCTTTCTTT CATSAGKRTEAFF
few 15 TRBJ2-7 TRBD2 TRBV6-1 TGTGCCAGCAGTTGGGAAGCGGGAGGGCCAGGCGAGCAGTACTTC CASSWEAGGPGEQYF
NA 16 TRBJ2-5 TRBD2 TRBV5-4 TGTGCCAGCAGCTTGGGACTAGCGGGGGTACAAGAGACCCAGTACTTC CASSLGLAGVQETQYF
NA 17 TRBJ2-3 NA TRBV5-1 TGCGCCAGCAGCTTGGCAGGTCGTGACTTCCGCACAGATACGCAGTATTTT CASSLAGRDFRTDTQYF
NA 14 TRBJ1-2 TRBD1 TRBV7-2 TGTGCCAGCAGCTCCCCGGGACAGGCGAGTGGCTACACCTTC CASSSPGQASGYTF
NA 17 TRBJ2-7 TRBD1 TRBV18 TGTGCCAGCTCACCACCGGACAGGCCCCCATCTTCCTACGAGCAGTACTTC CASSPPDRPPSSYEQYF
NA 14 TRBJ2-2 NA TRBV27 TGTGCCAGCATGCGCTCCGGTGACACCGGGGAGCTGTTTTTT CASMRSGDTGELFF
NA 19 TRBJ2-1 TRBD2 TRBV15 TGTGCCACCAGCAGAGATTCCCCTAGTGGCGGGAGGTCAAACAATGAGCAGTTCTTC CATSRDSPSGGRSNNEQFF
NA 12 TRBJ1-4 NA TRBV30 TGTGCCTGGTCGCAGGGAATCGAAAAACTGTTTTTT CAWSQGIEKLFF
NA 15 TRBJ1-1 TRBD1 TRBV5-1 TGCGCCAGCACCTCCACCGGGACAGTGAACACTGAAGCTTTCTTT CASTSTGTVNTEAFF
NA 15 TRBJ2-2 NA TRBV11-3 TGTGCCAGCAGCAACCGACGTGAGGGGGGCGGGGAGCTGTTTTTT CASSNRREGGGELFF
NA 13 TRBJ1-2 NA TRBV28 TGTGCCAGCAGTTTGGGGCAGCGTTATGGCTACACCTTC CASSLGQRYGYTF
NA 17 TRBJ2-7 TRBD2 TRBV4-3 TGCGCCAGCAGCCAGTCACCGCCTGGACTAGCCGTCCACGAGCAGTACTTC CASSQSPPGLAVHEQYF
NA 15 TRBJ1-5 NA TRBV21-1 TGTGCCAGCCGAATCCCCCGGGACACAAATCAGCCCCAGCATTTT CASRIPRDTNQPQHF
NA 14 TRBJ1-4 NA TRBV6-5 TGTGCCAGCAGGCCGCGGGGGAAATACGAAAAACTGTTTTTT CASRPRGKYEKLFF
NA 10 TRBJ2-7 NA TRBV28 TGTGCCAGCAGAGATAGCGAGCAGTACTTC CASRDSEQYF
medium-sized 16 TRBJ1-3 NA TRBV7-9 TGTGCCAGCAGCTTAGTGTCCGGGACCTCTGGAAACACCATATATTTT CASSLVSGTSGNTIYF
NA 16 TRBJ1-2 NA TRBV28 TGTGCCAGCAGTTTACCCCTCGACGCTCCGCCGTATGGCTACACCTTC CASSLPLDAPPYGYTF
NA 17 TRBJ1-4 NA TRBV18 TGTGCCAGCTCACCAGTGGGAGGAATCGCAACTAATGAAAAACTGTTTTTT CASSPVGGIATNEKLFF
NA 15 TRBJ1-1 NA TRBV18 TGTGCCAGCTCACCACGGGCAGGAATGAACACTGAAGCTTTCTTT CASSPRAGMNTEAFF
NA 13 TRBJ2-7 NA TRBV4-3 TGCGCCAGCAGCCAGCGACAAGAATACGAGCAGTACTTC CASSQRQEYEQYF
NA 16 TRBJ2-3 NA TRBV7-2 TGTGCCTCATCTCCGGGGACTTTTTTTGGGTGGGAGAAGCAGTATTTT CASSPGTFFGWEKQYF
NA 16 TRBJ2-7 NA TRBV5-8 TGTGCCAGCAGCTTGGGGGTCGGTGGACTATCCTACGAGCAGTACTTC CASSLGVGGLSYEQYF
NA 17 TRBJ2-1 TRBD2 TRBV5-8 TGTGCCAGCAGCTTCGTAGCGGGGGTAGGGGCCTACAATGAGCAGTTCTTC CASSFVAGVGAYNEQFF
NA 13 TRBJ2-7 NA TRBV5-6 TGTGCCAGCAGCCTTTTTCCCAGCTACGAGCAGTACTTC CASSLFPSYEQYF